This is a list of T cell receptor beta chains from one sample in a study of early T cells in non-severe SARS-CoV-2 infection. MiXCR was run by TCRdb on the 5' RACE reads, yielding one entry per CDR3 protein. The sample yields nearly 110,000 distinct CDR3 sequences, 11% seen once. The sample comprised whole blood. The receptors were sampled from an adult who was a healthcare worker with PCR-confirmed SARS-CoV-2 infection or an uninfected control (not recorded which). Both conserved end residues are trimmed from each CDR3.

v_call cdr3_aa
TRBV12-3/TRBV12-4 ASRKIPGNTEAF
TRBV7-8 ASSPGTSGKGEQF
TRBV6-4 ASSDGASGNEKLF
TRBV28 ASSAGSETQY
TRBV6-6 ASSYVGDQPQH
TRBV20-1 SARDVRRPLNQPQH
TRBV6-1 ASSVLYEQY
TRBV5-6 ASSLFGPTEAF
TRBV18 ASSPGTGGAHYGYT
TRBV6-5 ARLDRGNEQY
TRBV4-1 ASSQARGSSPLH
TRBV7-9 ASSLEVRSGNTIY
TRBV4-1 ASNQVFKAYEQY
TRBV9 ASSVSSGRSSTGELF
TRBV7-9 ASSLSSDTQY
TRBV5-6 ASSLGGDKAF
TRBV14 ASSQAPGSTEAF
TRBV4-1 ASGQLVMGRQPQH
TRBV7-2 ASSTGTTNEQF
TRBV4-3 ASSHTSGLTDTQY
TRBV4-1 ASSQDWTAAGETQY
TRBV28 ASKAGPQETQY
TRBV28 ASSLIGDRGSNQPQH
TRBV7-6 ASSLESSGDGEKLF
TRBV19 ASSILASPGLAGEMPGELF
TRBV4-3 ASSQRSGSGANVLT
TRBV15 ATSRGALAGGKNIQY
TRBV9 ASSPRGQGASNTEAF
TRBV6-2/TRBV6-3 ASSHPGQLNTEAF
TRBV20-1 SARGITGPTENEQF
TRBV5-6 ASSTHGTEQY
TRBV5-1 ASSFQGASEKLF
TRBV27 ASRQGVGNEQF
TRBV28 ASSLPRDRGYNEQF
TRBV10-3 AISAGLAPSAEQY
TRBV9 ASSVGGGHEQY
TRBV7-9 ASSLGSGGTGDNEQF
TRBV6-1 ASSLNRREKLF
TRBV20-1 SAMGWGSSYEQY
TRBV5-1 ASSLFPSSSYEQY
TRBV28 ASSSRGTVKETQY
TRBV30 AWATGGIYEQY
TRBV18 ASSLQGGYEQY
TRBV20-1 SATGGNQPQH
TRBV6-6 ASSRGEGQPQH
TRBV5-1 ASSEKVQGNEQY
TRBV18 ASSPTSIAPYEQY
TRBV6-4 ASSDTEGANVLI
TRBV5-4 ASSSRTSGRETQY
TRBV5-1 ASSLDIGINEQF
TRBV20-1 SAESSGYEQY
TRBV7-2 ASSLGTSGRGDLEQY